This T cell receptor (beta chain) is drawn from a study of lymphopenia after photon versus proton radiotherapy. Whole-study findings and limits: Better survival with proton therapy was suggested as possible, not demonstrated. A bigger post-nadir fall in TCR diversity correlated inversely with survival time in deceased patients.

The table came from immunoSEQ multiplex PCR; TCRdb's copy has only in-frame clones and leaves some out. The sample records approximately 58,000 clones, around 80% being singletons. Worth noting for this clone: Antigen specificity is unknown.

Sequenced material: peripheral blood, taken from a patient treated with photon-based radiotherapy. The source of this sequence is a man aged 45-60 years with gastric cancer.

CDR3 protein: CAWRVGQGRGEAFF. CDR3 DNA: TGTGCCTGGAGAGTCGGACAGGGGAGGGGTGAAGCTTTCTTT. The gene calls are TRBV30 and TRBJ1-1, with TRBD1 identical over 9 bases. This CDR3 has 14 residues. Trimming cost V 3 bases and J 7 bases; bases outside gene matches: 9. Looked up from germline, CDR1 is GTSNPN and CDR2 is SVGIG (reference sequence).